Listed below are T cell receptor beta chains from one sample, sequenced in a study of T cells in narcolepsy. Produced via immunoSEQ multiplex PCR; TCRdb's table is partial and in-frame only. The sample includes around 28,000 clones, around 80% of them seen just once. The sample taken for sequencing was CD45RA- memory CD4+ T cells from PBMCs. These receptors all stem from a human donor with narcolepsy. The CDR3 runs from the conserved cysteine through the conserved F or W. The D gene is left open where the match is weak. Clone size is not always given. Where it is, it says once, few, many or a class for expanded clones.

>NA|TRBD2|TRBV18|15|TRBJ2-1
TGTGCCAGCTCACCACCGGGGACTAGATACAATGAGCAGTTCTTC
CASSPPGTRYNEQFF
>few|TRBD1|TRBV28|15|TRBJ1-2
TGTGCCAGCAGTCCGATCGACAGGGGGCTGCGTGGCTACACCTTC
CASSPIDRGLRGYTF
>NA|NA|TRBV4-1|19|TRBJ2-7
TGCGCCAGCAGCCAAGATTGGATACCGGGACCGAGGAGCTCCTACGAGCAGTACTTC
CASSQDWIPGPRSSYEQYF
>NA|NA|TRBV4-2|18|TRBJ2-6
TGTGCCAGCAGCCAAGATCAAGTAGAAGGGGCTGGGGCCAACGTCCTGACTTTC
CASSQDQVEGAGANVLTF
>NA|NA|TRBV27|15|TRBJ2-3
TGTGCCAGCAGACTATTGTTGGAGAGCACAGATACGCAGTATTTT
CASRLLLESTDTQYF
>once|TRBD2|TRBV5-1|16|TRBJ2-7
TGCGCCAGCAGCCCCGGACTAGCGGGAGTGGGAGGCGAGCAGTACTTC
CASSPGLAGVGGEQYF
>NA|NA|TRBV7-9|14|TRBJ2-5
TGTGCCAGCAGCCTAGGTGGCCTAGTCGAGACCCAGTACTTC
CASSLGGLVETQYF
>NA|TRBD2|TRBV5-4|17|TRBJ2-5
TGTGCCAGCAGCCCGGGGAGGCGGGGGGGGCTTATGGAGACCCAGTACTTC
CASSPGRRGGLMETQYF
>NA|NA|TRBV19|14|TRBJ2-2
TGTGCCAGTACCCGGGGACAGAACACCGGGGAGCTGTTTTTT
CASTRGQNTGELFF
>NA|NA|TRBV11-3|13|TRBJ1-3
TGTGCCAGCAGCTACACTACGGGAAACACCATATATTTT
CASSYTTGNTIYF
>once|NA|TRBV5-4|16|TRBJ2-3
TGTGCCAGCAGAACCCGGACCGGCGGTAGCACAGATACGCAGTATTTT
CASRTRTGGSTDTQYF
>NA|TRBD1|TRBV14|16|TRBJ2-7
TGTGCCAGCAGCCACAGATCCGGGACAGGGGCCTACGAGCAGTACTTC
CASSHRSGTGAYEQYF
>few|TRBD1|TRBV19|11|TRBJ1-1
TGTGCCAGTATTGGGACAGCAAAATTCTTCTTT
CASIGTAKFFF
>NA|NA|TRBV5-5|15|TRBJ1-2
TGTGCCAGCAGCTTGAGCCACGGAGCTAACTATGGCTACACCTTC
CASSLSHGANYGYTF
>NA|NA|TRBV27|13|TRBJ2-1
TGTGCCAGCAGTCCTCGGGCACGCAATGAGCAGTTCTTC
CASSPRARNEQFF
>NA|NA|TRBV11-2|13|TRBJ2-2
TGTGCCAGCAGCTCCTCCAGGGGCGGGGAGCTGTTTTTT
CASSSSRGGELFF
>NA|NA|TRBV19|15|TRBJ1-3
TGTGCCAGTATTCGGATAGGAAATTCTGGAAACACCATATATTTT
CASIRIGNSGNTIYF
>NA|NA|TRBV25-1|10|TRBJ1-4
TGTGCCAGCAGTGATCGAAAACTGTTTTTT
CASSDRKLFF
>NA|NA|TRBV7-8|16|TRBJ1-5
TGTGCCAGCAGCTTAGCGCTGCCAGAGGGGAATCAGCCCCAGCATTTT
CASSLALPEGNQPQHF
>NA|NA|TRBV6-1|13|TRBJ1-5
TGTGCCAGCAGTGAACGGTATACGCAGCCCCAGCATTTT
CASSERYTQPQHF
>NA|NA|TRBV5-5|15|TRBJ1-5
TGTGCCAGCAGCTTGACCGGCGATAGCAATCAGCCCCAGCATTTT
CASSLTGDSNQPQHF
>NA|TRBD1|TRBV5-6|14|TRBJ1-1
TGTGCCAGCAGCCGGGACAGCTTGAACACTGAAGCTTTCTTT
CASSRDSLNTEAFF
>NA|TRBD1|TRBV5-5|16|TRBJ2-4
TGTGCCAGCAGCCCCAGGACAGGGGCGGCCAAAAACATTCAGTACTTC
CASSPRTGAAKNIQYF
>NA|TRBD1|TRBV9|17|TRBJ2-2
TGTGCCAGCAGCGCACCATTCCAGGGGGTGGGGACCGGGGAGCTGTTTTTT
CASSAPFQGVGTGELFF
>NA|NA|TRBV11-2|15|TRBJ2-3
TGTGCCAGCAGCTTCTCGGGGCGGGCCACAGATACGCAGTATTTT
CASSFSGRATDTQYF
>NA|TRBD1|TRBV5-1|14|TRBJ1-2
TGCGCCAGCAGCCAACAGGGGGCCCCACATGGCTACACCTTC
CASSQQGAPHGYTF
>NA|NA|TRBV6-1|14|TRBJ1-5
TGTGCCAGTCGAGAGAGGTCGAGCAATCAGCCCCAGCATTTT
CASRERSSNQPQHF
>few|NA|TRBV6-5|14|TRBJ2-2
TGTGCCAGCAGTCAGACAGGCGGGGCCGGGGAGCTGTTTTTT
CASSQTGGAGELFF
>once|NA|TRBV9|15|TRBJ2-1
TGTGCCAGCAGCCCTCTGGGGCGTTCCTACAATGAGCAGTTCTTC
CASSPLGRSYNEQFF
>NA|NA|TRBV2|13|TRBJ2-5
TGTGCCAGCAGTGTTCTCCCCCTCGAGACCCAGTACTTC
CASSVLPLETQYF
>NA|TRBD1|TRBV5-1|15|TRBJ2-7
TGCGCCAGCAGCCCCCAGGACAGGAACCTCAACGAGCAGTACTTC
CASSPQDRNLNEQYF
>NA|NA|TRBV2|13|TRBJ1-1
TGTGCCAGCAGTGTGCGGACCGAGGGGTTGGCTTTCTTT
CASSVRTEGLAFF
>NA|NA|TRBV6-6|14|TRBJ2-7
TGTGCCAGCAATAAAGGGCAGGGAGCCTACGAGCAGTACTTC
CASNKGQGAYEQYF
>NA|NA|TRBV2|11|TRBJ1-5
TGTGCCAGCAGACTCTATCAGCCCCAGCATTTT
CASRLYQPQHF
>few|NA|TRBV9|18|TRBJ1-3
TGTGCCAGCAGCGTAGGTCCGACACGGGGAGCGGCTGGAAACACCATATATTTT
CASSVGPTRGAAGNTIYF
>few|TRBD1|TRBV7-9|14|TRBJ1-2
TGTGCCAGCAGCCCCGGACAGGGCATCTATGGCTACACCTTC
CASSPGQGIYGYTF
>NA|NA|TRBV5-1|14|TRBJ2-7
TGCGCCAGCAGCCTTCAGGGGATCGGCTACGAGCAGTACTTC
CASSLQGIGYEQYF
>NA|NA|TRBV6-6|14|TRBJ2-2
TGTGCCAGCAGTTACAGGGAAAGGGCCCGGGAGCTGTTTTTT
CASSYRERARELFF
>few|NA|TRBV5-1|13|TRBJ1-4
TGCGCCAGCAGAGGACAGACCAATGAAAAACTGTTTTTT
CASRGQTNEKLFF
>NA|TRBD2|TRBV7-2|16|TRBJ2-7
TGTGCCAGCAGCTTAGCGCAGGGGTCACTAGCGGGAGAGCAGTACTTC
CASSLAQGSLAGEQYF
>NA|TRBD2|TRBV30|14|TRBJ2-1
TGTGCCTGGAGGTTGGCGGGAGGGGACAATGAGCAGTTCTTC
CAWRLAGGDNEQFF
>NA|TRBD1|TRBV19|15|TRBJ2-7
TGTGCCAGTAGCAGCTCCGGGACAGCCACCTACGAGCAGTACTTC
CASSSSGTATYEQYF
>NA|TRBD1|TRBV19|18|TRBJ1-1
TGTGCCAGTAGTATAAGGGACAGGGGTATGGGAATGGACACTGAAGCTTTCTTT
CASSIRDRGMGMDTEAFF
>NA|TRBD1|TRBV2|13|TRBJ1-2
TGTGCCGGACAGGGCAGGGGAAGCTATGGCTACACCTTC
CAGQGRGSYGYTF
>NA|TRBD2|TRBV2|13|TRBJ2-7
TGTGCCAGCAGCGGGACTAGCGGGACTCAGCAGTACTTC
CASSGTSGTQQYF
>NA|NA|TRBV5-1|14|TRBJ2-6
TGCGCCAGCAGGGAATTCTCTGGGGCCAACGTCCTGACTTTC
CASREFSGANVLTF
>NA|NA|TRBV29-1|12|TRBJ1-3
TGCAGCGTCCATATAACGGGAAACACCATATATTTT
CSVHITGNTIYF
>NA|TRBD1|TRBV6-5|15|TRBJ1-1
TGTGCCAGCAGTTATTGGGGACAGGGGATAGTTGGGGCTTTCTTT
CASSYWGQGIVGAFF
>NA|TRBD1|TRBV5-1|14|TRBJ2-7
TGCGCCAGCAGTCCAGGGGGCGCCTCCTACGAGCAGTACTTC
CASSPGGASYEQYF